Following are 27 T cell receptor beta chains from one sample sequenced in a study of identifying expanded T cells in peripheral blood. Generated by immunoSEQ multiplex PCR, the TCRdb table keeps only in-frame clones and is missing some. The data contain 80,000 or so clones, 84% of them singletons. Sample: blood. These receptor sequences come from a person between 18 and 75 years old in good health.

This clone was picked up a small number of times. This chain links TRBV4-1 with TRBJ1-1, with D possibly matching TRBD1 (6 bases). Trimming removed 4 bases from V and 5 bases from J, with 14 bases in between. Germline V gene sequence: CDR1 MGHRA, CDR2 YSYEKL. The CDR3 contains 14 residues. The chain's CDR3 is CASSPRTGQTEAFF. For the CDR3, the DNA is TGCGCCAGCAGCCCTCGAACAGGGCAAACTGAAGCTTTCTTT.

The rearrangement uses TRBV6-1 and TRBJ2-1, with 7 positions matching TRBD2. From germline, CDR1 is MNHNS and CDR2 SASEGT. The junction had 7 bases not matched to a gene; V was cut back by 2 bases and J by 9 bases. The CDR3 is made up of 14 amino acids. CDR3 in amino acids: CASSERPRGVEQFF. CDR3 nucleotides: TGTGCCAGCAGTGAACGGCCTCGGGGGGTTGAGCAGTTCTTC.

This chain connects TRBV15 to TRBJ2-7; D tentatively reads TRBD1 or TRBD2 (5 bases each). The V gene lost 0 bases and the J gene lost 4 bases, with 13 bases spanning the gap. CDR3 length: 15 residues. Looked up from germline, CDR1 is LNHNV and CDR2 is YYDKDF (reference sequence). CDR3 region: CATSRDGGEKYEQYF. CDR3 DNA sequence: TGTGCCACCAGCAGAGATGGGGGAGAAAAATACGAGCAGTACTTC.

J is TRBJ2-1 and V is TRBV27, with 8 bases matching TRBD2. Germline trimming cut 2 bases from V and 4 bases from J; bases unmatched to any gene: 4. The CDR3 consists of 15 residues. CDR1 is MNHEY and CDR2 is SMNVEV in the germline V gene (reference sequence). CDR3 DNA sequence: TGTGCCAGCAGTTTAGGGACTAGAGAATACAATGAGCAGTTCTTC. It encodes CASSLGTREYNEQFF.

The chain uses TRBV19 and TRBJ2-5; 9 bases map to TRBD1. The CDR3 sequence is 16 residues long. Germline V gene data show CDR1 as LNHDA and CDR2 as SQIVND (reference sequence). With 4 bases clipped from V and 1 base from J, the junction kept 7 bases outside the gene matches. CDR3 DNA: TGTGCCAGTAGTACCGGGACAGGGAGCTTCCAAGAGACCCAGTACTTC. This codes for CASSTGTGSFQETQYF. Full variable domain (missing parts from reference TRBV19 and TRBJ2-5): DGGITQSPKYLFRKEGQNVTLSCEQNLNHDAMYWYRQDPGQGLRLIYYSQIVNDFQKGDIAEGYSVSREKKESFPLTVTSAQKNPTAFYLCASSTGTGSFQETQYFGPGTRLLVL.

The count of this clone is one. J is TRBJ1-1 and V is TRBV28; the D gene is possibly TRBD1 (5 bases). The V end was cut by 7 bases, the J end by 6 bases, with 21 bases between. This CDR3 has 15 residues. CDR1 is MDHEN and CDR2 is SYDVKM in the germline V gene. The CDR3 sequence is CASITPGGSVSEAFF. The CDR3 DNA reads TGTGCCAGCATCACGCCGGGGGGTTCGGTCTCTGAAGCTTTCTTT.

The chain recombines TRBV6-1 with TRBJ1-1; 7 nucleotides align to TRBD1. This CDR3 contains 15 residues. J gave up 0 bases and V 3 bases, and 4 bases lay outside the gene matches. Germline V gene sequence: CDR1 MNHNS, CDR2 SASEGT. The CDR3 DNA reads TGTGCCAGCAGTGATGTGGGACAGTTGAACACTGAAGCTTTCTTT. Residues: CASSDVGQLNTEAFF.

This clone was observed a few times. The rearrangement joins TRBV10-3 to TRBJ1-1, with D unclear. This CDR3 spans 10 amino acids. Trimming removed 10 bases from V and 8 bases from J, with 11 bases in between. Germline assignment: CDR1 ENHRY and CDR2 SYGVKD. CDR3 coding DNA: TGTGCCACCGAGCACGGGGAAGCTTTCTTT. This gives the protein CATEHGEAFF.

This chain connects TRBV6-5 to TRBJ2-7; maybe TRBD2 (5 bases). In germline, CDR1 is MNHEY, CDR2 SVGAGI. The CDR3 length is 14 residues. Trimming pared 4 bases from V and 2 bases from J, leaving 12 bases between. This CDR3 is CASSLSGITYEQYF. Written as DNA, the CDR3 is TGTGCCAGCAGTTTATCCGGGATCACCTACGAGCAGTACTTC.

V gene TRBV10-3 combines with J gene TRBJ2-3; D unresolved. V lost 3 bases and J lost 5, with 9 bases in between. This CDR3 comprises 13 residues. CDR1 is ENHRY and CDR2 is SYGVKD in the germline V gene. The CDR3: CAISDRQKDTQYF. The CDR3 DNA sequence: TGTGCCATCAGTGATCGGCAGAAAGATACGCAGTATTTT.

The V gene is TRBV19, the J gene TRBJ1-5; 7 nucleotides align to TRBD1. Per germline, CDR1 LNHDA and CDR2 SQIVND (reference sequence). With 1 base clipped from V and 2 bases from J, the junction kept 5 bases outside the gene matches. CDR3 length: 16 amino acids. CDR3 sequence: CASSIVGTGGNQPQHF. The CDR3 DNA follows: TGTGCCAGTAGTATAGTTGGAACAGGGGGCAATCAGCCCCAGCATTTT.

The V gene is TRBV7-2, the J gene TRBJ2-2; 7 nucleotides agree with TRBD2. The CDR3 loop spans 15 amino acids. Germline loops: CDR1 SGHTA, CDR2 FQGNSA. With V trimmed by 5 bases and J by 4 bases, 7 bases remained unmatched. The CDR3 spells CASSPMRELTGELFF. DNA of the CDR3: TGTGCCAGCAGCCCGATGCGGGAGCTCACCGGGGAGCTGTTTTTT.

This clone was counted only a few times. This chain uses TRBV19 with TRBJ1-3; D unresolved. Germline CDR1 LNHDA, CDR2 SQIVND (reference sequence). Deletions cut 8 bases from V and 3 bases from J, with 8 bases between. CDR3 length equals 12 residues. CDR3 DNA: TGTGCCAGTCGGACTGATGGAAACACCATATATTTT. This encodes CASRTDGNTIYF.

This sequence joins TRBV6-6 and TRBJ1-2, with D perhaps matching TRBD1 (5 bases). CDR3 length: 14 amino acids. The germline V and J ends were trimmed by 2 bases and 3 bases, with 10 bases remaining between them. Germline CDR1 reads MNHNY; CDR2 reads SVGAGI (reference sequence). This CDR3 reads CASSYAGEYYGYTF. CDR3 sequence (DNA): TGTGCCAGCAGTTACGCGGGGGAGTACTATGGCTACACCTTC.

The J gene is TRBJ2-7, the V gene TRBV6-1; weak D call: TRBD2 (5 bases). The CDR3 is made up of 15 amino acids. V lost 1 base to trimming and J lost 3 bases, with 13 bases between them. CDR1 is MNHNS, CDR2 SASEGT, per germline. CDR3 DNA sequence: TGTGCCAGCAGTGAAGGTCCTAGCAGCAACTACGAGCAGTACTTC. As protein: CASSEGPSSNYEQYF.

The chain uses TRBV5-1 and TRBJ1-4, with D possibly TRBD1 on 5 matching bases. The CDR3 sequence is 15 residues long. Germline CDR1 and CDR2: SGHRS and YFSETQ. Trimming left V 1 base short and J 7 bases short, with 14 bases between. The CDR3 nucleotides are TGCGCCAGCAGCTTGAAAGGGGAATCGGGTGAAAAACTGTTTTTT. It encodes CASSLKGESGEKLFF.

The rearrangement joins TRBV6-4 to TRBJ2-1, with 10 positions matching TRBD2. CDR3 length equals 15 residues. CDR1 and CDR2 from the germline V gene are MRHNA and SNTAGT. J lost 5 bases, V lost 6 bases, and 7 bases had no gene match. The CDR3 region has the DNA TGTGCCAGCAGCGATCTAGCGGGAGTAAACAATGAGCAGTTCTTC. It is translated as CASSDLAGVNNEQFF.

The V gene is TRBV4-3, the J gene TRBJ2-7; D gene unclear. The CDR3 is 14 amino acids. CDR1 LGHNA and CDR2 YSLEER come from the germline V gene. V gave up 0 bases and J gave up 6 bases, with 12 bases separating them. The chain's CDR3 is CASSQERASGEQYF. The CDR3 nucleotides are TGCGCCAGCAGCCAAGAAAGAGCCTCGGGCGAGCAGTACTTC.

The chain uses TRBV6-5 and TRBJ2-1, with D unresolved. The germline V gene encodes CDR1 MNHEY and CDR2 SVGAGI. V shed 2 bases and J shed 0 bases, with 11 bases lying between them. The CDR3 runs 16 residues. The CDR3: CASSYDGLNSYNEQFF. The CDR3 region has the DNA TGTGCCAGCAGTTACGATGGGCTAAACTCCTACAATGAGCAGTTCTTC.

The table lists this clone with a count of one. The V and J genes are TRBV9 and TRBJ2-5, with a tentative D call TRBD2 (6 bases). This CDR3 contains 15 residues. CDR1 is SGDLS, CDR2 YYNGEE, per germline. Trimming removed 0 bases from V and 5 bases from J, with 14 bases in between. DNA of the CDR3: TGTGCCAGCAGCGTAGCTAACACCGGAGGGGAGACCCAGTACTTC. It translates to CASSVANTGGETQYF.

Only one count was recorded for this clone. The rearrangement uses TRBV4-3 and TRBJ2-7; D not resolved. The CDR3 totals 14 residues. Germline-derived CDR1 and CDR2 are LGHNA and YSLEER. Trimming removed 1 base from V and 0 bases from J, with 7 bases in between. CDR3 amino acids: CASSQGPGSYEQYF. CDR3 bases: TGCGCCAGCAGCCAAGGACCTGGCTCCTACGAGCAGTACTTC.

This sequence joins TRBV28 and TRBJ2-1; D is unclear. This CDR3 region has 14 residues. Germline V lookup: CDR1 MDHEN, CDR2 SYDVKM. The germline V and J ends were trimmed by 6 bases and 2 bases, with 11 bases remaining between them. CDR3: CASSRIGPYNEQFF. In DNA form, the CDR3 reads TGTGCCAGCAGCCGAATAGGGCCCTACAATGAGCAGTTCTTC.

This chain links TRBV2 with TRBJ2-5; possibly TRBD2 for D (6 bases). CDR1 SNHLY and CDR2 FYNNEI come from the germline V gene. This CDR3 spans 14 amino acids. With 8 bases removed from V and 2 bases from J, the gap between germline ends came to 15 bases. The CDR3 loop reads CASGRERSQETQYF. The CDR3 bases are TGTGCCAGCGGCCGGGAGAGAAGTCAAGAGACCCAGTACTTC.

The chain uses TRBV6-5 and TRBJ2-3, with 8 bases aligning to TRBD2. Germline CDR1 MNHEY, CDR2 SVGAGI. CDR3 length: 15 residues. Losses at the gene ends were 7 bases for V and 2 bases for J; bases not matched to a gene: 8. The CDR3 nucleotides are TGTGCCAGCATAGGGGCGGGAGGCAACACAGATACGCAGTATTTT. Translation gives CASIGAGGNTDTQYF.

The chain combines TRBV29-1 with TRBJ2-7, with TRBD1 matching 9 bases. Germline V gives CDR1 SQVTM, CDR2 ANQGSEA. J gave up 1 base and V 3 bases, and 4 bases lay outside the gene matches. The CDR3 sequence is 14 residues long. CDR3 protein: CSVDTGGGSYEQYF. CDR3 nucleotide sequence: TGCAGCGTTGACACAGGGGGCGGTTCCTACGAGCAGTACTTC.

The V gene is TRBV7-2, the J gene TRBJ1-5; 7 bases align to TRBD1. J gave up 4 bases and V 1 base, and 7 bases lay outside the gene matches. CDR1 SGHTA and CDR2 FQGNSA come from the germline V gene. CDR3 length: 16 amino acids. The CDR3: CASSLDWDSLNQPQHF. The CDR3 DNA reads TGTGCCAGCAGCTTAGACTGGGACAGTCTTAATCAGCCCCAGCATTTT.

The rearrangement links TRBV6-1 to TRBJ2-7, with TRBD2 matching 7 bases. Germline V CDR1 and CDR2: MNHNS, SASEGT. V was clipped by 2 bases and J by 5 bases; unmatched bases: 12. CDR3 length: 16 residues. CDR3: CASSETPGEGSNEQYF. The DNA for the CDR3 is TGTGCCAGCAGTGAAACCCCGGGGGAGGGATCCAACGAGCAGTACTTC.